Described below is a single TCR beta chain sequence and its context. CDR3 length: 14 residues. Germline-derived CDR1 and CDR2 are SGHDN and FVKESK. V shed 3 bases and J shed 4 bases, with 12 bases lying between them. Sequencing used immunoSEQ multiplex PCR; TCRdb keeps in-frame clones, though not all of them. The table records over 85,000 clones, 75% to 85% of them present only once. The record originates from a study of blood T cell repertoires in COVID-19. The source is an older man with acute or convalescent COVID-19. The source material was peripheral blood. The chain couples TRBV14 to TRBJ1-1; maybe TRBD1 (5 bases). The CDR3 DNA reads TGTGCCAGCAGCCACGGGGGTTACGGCACTGAAGCTTTCTTT. Encoded protein: CASSHGGYGTEAFF.